This entry is about one T cell receptor (beta chain). Its specificity is not known. This sample stems from a study of beta chain features in type 1 diabetes. Background on the study: No age, gender or cell yield differences were seen between patients and healthy donors.

Germline V gene data show CDR1 as GTSNPN and CDR2 as SVGIG (reference sequence). This CDR3 is 13 amino acids long. V dropped 3 bases and J dropped 9 bases, with 12 bases sitting between them. All of the sorted populations showed purity greater than 98%. Expressed TCRB transcripts were sequenced after all isolated RNA was converted to cDNA. Here immunoSEQ multiplex PCR was the method, and the copy in TCRdb shows in-frame clones only, minus some. The sample includes fewer than 250,000 clones, around 65% of them seen just once. Study results and limitations: High-TCR-expressing cells could be over-represented by cDNA sequencing.

The specimen was naive CD4+ T cells from blood. The V and J genes are TRBV30 and TRBJ1-6, with D maybe TRBD1 (5 bases). This clonotype originated in a man under 40 in good health. This CDR3 reads CAWRLRESSPLHF. In DNA, the CDR3 is TGTGCCTGGAGACTCAGGGAGTCTTCACCCCTCCACTTT.